This is a list of T cell receptor beta chains from one sample in a study of cytomegalovirus exposure and HLA in healthy donors. The method was immunoSEQ multiplex PCR; TCRdb's version includes in-frame clones alone and lacks a portion of them. Of approximately 110,000 clones listed, 78% are singletons. The sequencing sample was made of PBMCs. All receptors derive from a man aged 35-49 years in good health and CMV-seronegative. Each CDR3 is given with its conserved first and last residue. Each record gives: D gene, J gene, V gene, clone size, CDR3 protein, CDR3 DNA. A D gene is named only where the DNA matches it firmly. Clone size, where shown, is once, few, many, or a class for clones that have expanded.

D: TRBD1
J: TRBJ1-6
V: TRBV2
size: -
CDR3: CATYRDRGNTPLHF
DNA: TGTGCCACTTACCGGGACAGGGGAAATACACCCCTCCACTTT

D: -
J: TRBJ2-5
V: TRBV19
size: -
CDR3: CASSRTDRLWETQYF
DNA: TGTGCCAGTAGTAGAACCGACAGATTATGGGAGACCCAGTACTTC

D: -
J: TRBJ2-5
V: TRBV9
size: -
CDR3: CASSPSSRGIQQETQYF
DNA: TGTGCCAGCAGCCCGAGCTCGCGGGGAATCCAACAAGAGACCCAGTACTTC

D: -
J: TRBJ2-7
V: TRBV7-2
size: -
CDR3: CASSNKAVGYEQYF
DNA: TGTGCCAGCAGCAACAAGGCCGTCGGGTACGAGCAGTACTTC

D: -
J: TRBJ2-7
V: TRBV4-2
size: once
CDR3: CASSQGGGTLSYEQYF
DNA: TGTGCCAGCAGCCAAGGGGGGGGGACACTGTCCTACGAGCAGTACTTC

D: TRBD2
J: TRBJ2-3
V: TRBV19
size: -
CDR3: CASSNPTSGSTDTQYF
DNA: TGTGCCAGTAGTAACCCCACTAGCGGAAGCACAGATACGCAGTATTTT

D: -
J: TRBJ1-6
V: TRBV27
size: -
CDR3: CATRSYNSPLHF
DNA: TGTGCCACGCGGTCCTATAATTCACCCCTCCACTTT

D: -
J: TRBJ1-1
V: TRBV6-1
size: -
CDR3: CASSLGLFEAFF
DNA: TGTGCCAGCAGCCTAGGACTTTTTGAAGCTTTCTTT

D: TRBD1
J: TRBJ1-6
V: TRBV7-9
size: -
CDR3: CASSSAGQPNSPLHF
DNA: TGTGCCAGCAGCTCTGCGGGACAGCCTAATTCACCCCTCCACTTT

D: -
J: TRBJ2-1
V: TRBV25-1
size: -
CDR3: CASSESGFRENNEQFF
DNA: TGTGCCAGCAGTGAATCGGGGTTCCGGGAAAACAATGAGCAGTTCTTC

D: -
J: TRBJ1-4
V: TRBV30
size: -
CDR3: CAWGEGAQWKLFF
DNA: TGTGCCTGGGGTGAAGGGGCCCAGTGGAAACTGTTTTTT